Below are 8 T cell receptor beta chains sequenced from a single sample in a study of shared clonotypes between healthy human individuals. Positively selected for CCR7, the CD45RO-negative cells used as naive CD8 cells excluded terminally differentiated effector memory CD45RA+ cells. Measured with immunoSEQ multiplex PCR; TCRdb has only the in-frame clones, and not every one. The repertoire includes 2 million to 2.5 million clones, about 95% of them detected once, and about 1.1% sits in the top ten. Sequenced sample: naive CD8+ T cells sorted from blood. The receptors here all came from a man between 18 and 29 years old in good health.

CDR3 loop: CASSITGYEYF. The CDR3 DNA reads TGTGCCAGCAGCATCACAGGGTACGAGTACTTC. The chain is built from TRBV6-5 and TRBJ2-7, with a tentative D call TRBD1 (6 bases). CDR3 length: 11 amino acids. V shed 6 bases and J shed 11 bases, with 14 bases lying between them. Germline loops: CDR1 MNHEY, CDR2 SVGAGI.

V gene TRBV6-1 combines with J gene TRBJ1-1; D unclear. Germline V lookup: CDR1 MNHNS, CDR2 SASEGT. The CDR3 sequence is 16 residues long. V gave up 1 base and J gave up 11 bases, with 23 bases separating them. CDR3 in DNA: TGTGCCAGCAGTGAAGAAGAAGGTGGGGTCAGTATTGTGGCTTTCTTT. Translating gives CASSEEEGGVSIVAFF.

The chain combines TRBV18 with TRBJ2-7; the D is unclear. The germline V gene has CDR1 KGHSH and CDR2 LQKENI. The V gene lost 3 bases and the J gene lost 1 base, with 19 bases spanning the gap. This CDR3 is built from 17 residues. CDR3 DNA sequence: TGTGCCAGCTCACCCGAAGGCCCTGGATTCGTATCCTACGAGCAGTACTTC. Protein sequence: CASSPEGPGFVSYEQYF. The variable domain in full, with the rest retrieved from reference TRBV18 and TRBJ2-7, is NAGVMQNPRHLVRRRGQEARLRCSPMKGHSHVYWYRQLPEEGLKFMVYLQKENIIDESGMPKERFSAEFPKEGPSILRIQQVVRGDSAAYFCASSPEGPGFVSYEQYFGPGTRLTVT.

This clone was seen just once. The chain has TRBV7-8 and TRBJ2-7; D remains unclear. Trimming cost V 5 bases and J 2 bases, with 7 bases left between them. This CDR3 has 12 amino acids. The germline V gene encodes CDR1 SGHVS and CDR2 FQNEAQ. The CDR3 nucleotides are TGTGCCAGCAGCCTAGGAACCTACGAGCAGTACTTC. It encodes CASSLGTYEQYF.

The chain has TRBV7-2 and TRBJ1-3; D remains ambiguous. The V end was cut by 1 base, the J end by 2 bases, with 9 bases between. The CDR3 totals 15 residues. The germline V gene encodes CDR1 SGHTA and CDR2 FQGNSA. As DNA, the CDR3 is TGTGCCAGCAGCTTAGATGCTGGGACTGGAAACACCATATATTTT. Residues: CASSLDAGTGNTIYF.

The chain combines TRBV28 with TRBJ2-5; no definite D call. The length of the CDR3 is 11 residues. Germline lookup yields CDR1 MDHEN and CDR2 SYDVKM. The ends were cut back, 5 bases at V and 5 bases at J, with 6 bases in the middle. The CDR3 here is CASSTIETQYF. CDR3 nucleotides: TGTGCCAGCAGTACGATCGAGACCCAGTACTTC. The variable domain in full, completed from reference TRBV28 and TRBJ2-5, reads DVKVTQSSRYLVKRTGEKVFLECVQDMDHENMFWYRQDPGLGLRLIYFSYDVKMKEKGDIPEGYSVSREKKERFSLILESASTNQTSMYLCASSTIETQYFGPGTRLLVL.

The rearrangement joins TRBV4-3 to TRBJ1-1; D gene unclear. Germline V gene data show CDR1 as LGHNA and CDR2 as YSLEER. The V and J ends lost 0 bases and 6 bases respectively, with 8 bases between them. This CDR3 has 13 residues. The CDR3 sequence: CASSQDTEAEAFF. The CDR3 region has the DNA TGCGCCAGCAGCCAAGATACGGAGGCTGAAGCTTTCTTT.

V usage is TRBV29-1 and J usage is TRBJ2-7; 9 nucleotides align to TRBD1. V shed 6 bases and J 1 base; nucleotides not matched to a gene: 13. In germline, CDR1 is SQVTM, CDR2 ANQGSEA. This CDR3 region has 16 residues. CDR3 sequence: CSVGGKQGASSYEQYF. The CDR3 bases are TGCAGCGTGGGAGGGAAACAGGGGGCCTCATCCTACGAGCAGTACTTC.